This entry lists 12 T cell receptor beta chains sequenced from one sample in a study of molecular identifiers for immune sequencing clone quantification. TCRdb reanalysed the PCR reads using MiXCR and keeps one entry per CDR3 protein. The sample carries about half a million distinct CDR3 sequences, roughly a fifth recorded once. Sequenced: naive CD8+ T cells from blood, with Jurkat cell RNA spiked in. Noted subset: FACS-sorted CD8+CD4-CCR7+CD45RA+ naive T cells. Receptors were obtained from a human donor in good health. Some libraries in this study had Jurkat cell RNA spiked in.

This clonotype was picked up many times. The genes are TRBV29-1 and TRBJ2-5; 10 bases line up with TRBD2. This CDR3 region has 15 residues. Germline CDR1 reads SQVTM; CDR2 reads ANQGSEA. The junction had 4 bases not matched to a gene; V was cut back by 2 bases and J by 1 base. Here the CDR3 reads CSVELASGSQETQYF. The CDR3 region has the DNA TGCAGCGTTGAATTGGCTAGCGGGAGCCAAGAGACCCAGTACTTC.

The V call is TRBV12-3 or TRBV12-4, the J call TRBJ2-7; TRBD2 matches at 8 bases. V shed 0 bases and J 6 bases; nucleotides not matched to a gene: 10. The CDR3 contains 16 residues. The CDR3 bases are TGTGCCAGCAGTTTAGCAACGGGGGGGACGGCGGTCGAGCAGTACTTC. Translation gives CASSLATGGTAVEQYF.

The chain's CDR3 is CATSRDSPGLADNTGELFF. CDR3 in DNA: TGTGCCACCAGCAGAGATTCGCCGGGACTAGCGGATAACACCGGGGAGCTGTTTTTT. V usage is TRBV15 and J usage is TRBJ2-2; TRBD2 matches at 11 bases. The length of the CDR3 is 19 residues. Germline V gene sequence: CDR1 LNHNV, CDR2 YYDKDF (reference sequence). V was pared by 0 bases and J by 2 bases, with 8 bases of the junction left unmatched.

Only a few counts were recorded for this clonotype. The chain joins TRBV4-1 to TRBJ1-1; D gene ambiguous. Between the trimmed V and J ends, which lost 1 base and 2 bases, there was a span of 11 bases. Germline CDR1 MGHRA, CDR2 YSYEKL. The CDR3 length is 15 residues. CDR3 in amino acids: CASSQGLGINTEAFF. The CDR3 DNA reads TGCGCCAGCAGCCAAGGATTGGGAATAAACACTGAAGCTTTCTTT.

Points on this clonotype: A much larger clone differs by one base, so this may be a read error. The CDR3 DNA reads TGTGTCAGCAGTATCGACACACAGGGCAAAAACATTCAGTACTTC. Translated, it gives CVSSIDTQGKNIQYF. The chain is built from TRBV12-3 or TRBV12-4 and TRBJ2-4; the D gene is possibly TRBD1 (6 bases). This CDR3 is built from 15 residues.

V gene TRBV19 combines with J gene TRBJ1-1; D is unclear. The ends were cut back, 3 bases at V and 1 base at J, with 6 bases in the middle. The CDR3 totals 13 residues. Germline V gene sequence: CDR1 LNHDA, CDR2 SQIVND (reference sequence). The CDR3: CASSIWANTEAFF. DNA for the CDR3: TGTGCCAGTAGTATTTGGGCGAACACTGAAGCTTTCTTT.

Only a few counts were recorded for this clonotype. The J gene is TRBJ2-7, the V gene TRBV7-4; 7 bases align to TRBD1. Germline V gene sequence: CDR1 SGHVT, CDR2 SQSDAQ. Trimming took 5 bases from V and 7 from J; bases not matched to a gene: 14. The length of the CDR3 is 15 residues. CDR3 sequence: CASSSSVQGVGEQYF. The DNA for the CDR3 is TGTGCCAGCAGCAGCTCGGTCCAGGGGGTTGGGGAGCAGTACTTC.

This clonotype was found many times. V and J are TRBV5-5 and TRBJ1-1; D is possibly TRBD1 (5 bases). The CDR3 sequence is 20 residues long. Germline assignment: CDR1 SGHKS and CDR2 YYEKEE (reference sequence). The V end lost 4 bases, the J end lost 0 bases, and 28 bases lay between the germline ends. In DNA, the CDR3 is TGTGCCAGCAGCCCGGTGGGGGAGGACTCCCCACCCCTTATGAACACTGAAGCTTTCTTT. Translating it yields CASSPVGEDSPPLMNTEAFF.

This clonotype was seen a handful of times. The rearrangement links TRBV6-2 or TRBV6-3 to TRBJ1-2, with D maybe TRBD1 (5 bases). This CDR3 contains 14 residues. Trimming pared 1 base from V and 8 bases from J, leaving 14 bases between. Germline values: CDR1 MNHEY, CDR2 SVGEGT. For the CDR3, the DNA is TGTGCCAGCAGTTACTGGACAATTCAACCGGGCTACACCTTC. The encoded protein is CASSYWTIQPGYTF.

This clonotype was picked up many times. The rearrangement links TRBV28 to TRBJ2-3; 9 bases are a match to TRBD2. CDR3 length: 15 amino acids. The trim removed 4 bases at V and 2 bases at J, leaving 4 bases unmatched. Germline V gene sequence: CDR1 MDHEN, CDR2 SYDVKM. The CDR3 spells CASSYGTSSTDTQYF. CDR3 bases: TGTGCCAGCAGTTATGGGACTAGCTCCACAGATACGCAGTATTTT.

The CDR3 reads CASSIRLPEGNEQFF. For the CDR3, the DNA is TGTGCCAGTAGTATCCGACTTCCCGAGGGCAATGAGCAGTTCTTC. This chain uses TRBV19 with TRBJ2-1; D is possibly TRBD2 (5 bases). The CDR3 covers 15 residues. Trimming left V 3 bases short and J 6 bases short, with 15 bases between. The V gene's germline CDR1 is LNHDA and CDR2 SQIVND (reference sequence).

The rearrangement uses TRBV6-2 or TRBV6-3 and TRBJ1-5; 7 nucleotides agree with TRBD1. The CDR3 is 16 amino acids. V dropped 5 bases and J dropped 4; count of bases not matched to a gene: 11. Looked up from germline, CDR1 is MNHEY and CDR2 is SVGEGT. The CDR3 loop is CASSPQGVFDNQPQHF. The CDR3 DNA reads TGTGCCAGCAGTCCTCAGGGGGTCTTTGATAATCAGCCCCAGCATTTT.